This T cell receptor beta chain was identified during a study of T cells expressing NK-cell markers. This CDR3 spans 11 amino acids. TCRdb re-called the 5' RACE reads, yielding one record per CDR3 amino acid sequence without DNA. The sample data list 150,000 or so distinct CDR3 sequences. This receptor was taken from a woman aged 45 to 65 in good health. The source material was blood T cells: a sorted CD56 or NKG2C T cell subset, CD4+ or CD8+ T cells, or bulk PBMC T cells (not recorded which). The J gene is TRBJ2-7, the V gene TRBV12-3 or TRBV12-4; as DNA is missing, the TRBD1 call by TCRdb cannot be tested. The CDR3 reads CASSQGQEQYF.